This entry concerns a single T cell receptor (beta chain). Noted time point: patch test 1, 2 weeks after DPC sensitization. Treatment denoted: therapeutic diphenylcyclopropenone sensitization with weekly scalp DPC. The data derive from a study of human T cells and chemical hapten exposure. TCRdb re-derived calls from the RACE reads in MiXCR, one entry per CDR3 protein. The sample records about 120,000 distinct CDR3 sequences, roughly 13% being singletons. The germline CDR1 and CDR2 sequences are MDHEN and SYDVKM. V was cut by 2 bases and J by 8 bases, with 10 bases left in between. CDR3 length: 13 residues.

The starting material was whole blood, obtained in connection with sensitization to the hapten diphenylcyclopropenone (DPC). This chain connects TRBV28 to TRBJ2-1; tentatively, D is TRBD1 (6 bases). This sequence was found in a man in his late teens or twenties with alopecia areata. Some clones in this sample may be carry-over from other donors' samples. The CDR3: CASSLTGRDEQFF. The CDR3 nucleotides are TGTGCCAGCAGTTTAACAGGGCGAGATGAGCAGTTCTTC.